The present T cell receptor beta chain was sequenced within a study of blood T cell repertoires in COVID-19 (dated by TCRdb to between 2020 and 2021). For the wider study: Collaborator samples came from the United States, Italy and Spain and covered acute and convalescent phases of COVID-19. The prospective study material was composed of cDNA or gDNA derived from T cells, B-cell-depleted T cells, or PBMCs. Deeply sampled blood TCRbeta repertoires from subjects exposed to, actively infected with, or recovered from COVID-19 were included in the dataset. The repertoires were released in a freely available public database intended as a resource for research on the immune response to SARS-CoV-2. Samples were obtained from the ongoing ImmuneRACE study (first 160 participants) and from over 1,000 subjects provided by 6 global collaborators. The sample metadata nearly always contained a de-identified subject ID, COVID-19 status, age in years and sex. HLA class I and class II types, where available, came from metadata supplied by the sample provider rather than from assay-based typing. Beyond this particular receptor, the publication reports: Clinical and demographic metadata were provided uncurated, with the amount varying by source and participant.

As regards this clone: What antigen it recognizes has not been identified. Qualities for individual bases were not recorded, and no much larger clone is one base off.

Whole blood was collected in K2EDTA tubes by collaborating institutions according to the institutions' own protocols. For TCRbeta analysis, collaborators shipped samples as frozen whole blood, isolated PBMCs, or DNA extracted from either of those sample types. For this chain, trimming is 3 bases at the V end and 7 bases at the J end, and the number of junction bases without a gene match is 3. CDR1 and CDR2 (SNHLY, FYNNEI) derive from the germline V gene. Spanning cysteine to phenylalanine, the CDR3 consists of 14 amino acids. Only the CDR3 part of the read is kept: 42 bases, read in frame from the first base. TCRbeta CDR3 regions were amplified from genomic DNA using the immunoSEQ Assay, a bias-controlled multiplex PCR. The authors' analysis ran thus. The number of nucleated cells in each sample was estimated by amplification of reference gene primers within the assay. To quantify the absolute abundance of each unique TCRbeta CDR3 rearrangement, sequence reads were collapsed and filtered. For each sample, productive Simpson clonality was calculated as the square root of Simpson's diversity index over productive rearrangements. TCRdb provides this immuneACCESS table in a form limited to in-frame rearrangements. Some clones are lacking; in checked studies, under half of them reflect an unresolved V gene, and why the rest are absent is not known. V, J and clone size are taken as reported in that table, and D and trimming were inferred from the DNA itself. Counted in this sample were over 120,000 clones; 88% of them appeared once. Together, the top ten hold roughly 1.6% of the sample.

The receptor was isolated from a woman aged 45-59 years with acute or convalescent COVID-19. The sequenced sample consisted of peripheral blood. The V and J segments used are TRBV2 and TRBJ1-3; 10 bases in between match TRBD1. The CDR3 protein sequence reads: CASSEGTGANTIYF. The sequenced DNA is TGTGCCAGCAGTGAGGGGACAGGGGCTAACACCATATATTTT.